The T cell receptor beta chain under discussion was sequenced for a study of shared clonotypes between healthy human individuals. Study-level findings and limits: The represented genetic and exposure-history diversity was limited by the small number of donors. Between a handful of donors, naive CD4 clonotypes were shared at a level of around 4.8%.

TCRdb's copy holds only in-frame clones and misses some; the assay was immunoSEQ multiplex PCR. The sample includes millions of clones, around nine tenths of them seen just once. Both subsets, CD45RA+ naive and CD45RA-negative memory, were split from the CD4+ cells. This clone was recorded once. Its antigen remains unknown. Sequences were obtained from naive CD4+ T cells sorted from blood. Subset: CD45RA+ positively selected. The receptor was isolated from a young man in good health.

CDR3 DNA: TGTGCCAGCAGCTTAGGGTCCGTGGCAGATACGCAGTATTTT. Translated: CASSLGSVADTQYF. V gene TRBV11-2 combines with J gene TRBJ2-3, with no clear D. From germline, CDR1 is SGHAT and CDR2 FQNNGV. Trimming removed 1 base at V and 4 bases at J, with 9 bases between. The CDR3 runs 14 residues. The full variable domain, its missing parts supplied by reference TRBV11-2 and TRBJ2-3, is EAGVAQSPRYKIIEKRQSVAFWCNPISGHATLYWYQQILGQGPKLLIQFQNNGVVDDSQLPKDRFSAERLKGVDSTLKIQPAKLEDSAVYLCASSLGSVADTQYFGPGTRLTVL.